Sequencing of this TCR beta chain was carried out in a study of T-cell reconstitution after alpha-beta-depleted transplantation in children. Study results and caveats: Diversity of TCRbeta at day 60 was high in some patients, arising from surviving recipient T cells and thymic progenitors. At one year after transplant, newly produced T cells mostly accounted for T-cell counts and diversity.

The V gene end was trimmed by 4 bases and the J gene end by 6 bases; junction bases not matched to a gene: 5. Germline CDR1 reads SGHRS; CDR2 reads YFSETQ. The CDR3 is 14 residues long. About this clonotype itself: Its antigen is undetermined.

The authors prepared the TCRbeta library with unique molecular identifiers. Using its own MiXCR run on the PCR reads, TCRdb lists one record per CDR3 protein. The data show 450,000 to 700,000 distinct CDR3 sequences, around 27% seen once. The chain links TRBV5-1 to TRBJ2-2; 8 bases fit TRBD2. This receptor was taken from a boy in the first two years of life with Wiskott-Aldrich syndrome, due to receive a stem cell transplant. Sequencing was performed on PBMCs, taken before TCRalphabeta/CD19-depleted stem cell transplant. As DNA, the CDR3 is TGCGCCAGCAGCGGACTAGCTGGGTCCGGGGAGCTGTTTTTT. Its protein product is CASSGLAGSGELFF.